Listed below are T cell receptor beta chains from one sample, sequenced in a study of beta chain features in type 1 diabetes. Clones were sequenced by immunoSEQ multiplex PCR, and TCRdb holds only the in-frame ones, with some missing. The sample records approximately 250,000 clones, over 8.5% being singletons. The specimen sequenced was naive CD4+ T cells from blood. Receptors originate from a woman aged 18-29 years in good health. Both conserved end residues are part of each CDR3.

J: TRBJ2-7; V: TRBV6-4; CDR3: CASMWDRIHEQYF
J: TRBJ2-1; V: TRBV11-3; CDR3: CASGPPGYNEQFF
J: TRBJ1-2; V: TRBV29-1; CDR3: CSADRGPYGYTF
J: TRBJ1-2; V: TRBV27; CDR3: CASRRTGGYGYTF
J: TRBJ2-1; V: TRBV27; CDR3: CASSPRFNNEQFF
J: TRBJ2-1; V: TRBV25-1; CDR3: CASNTGNLEQFF
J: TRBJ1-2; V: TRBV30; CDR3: CAWSTGEYYGYTF
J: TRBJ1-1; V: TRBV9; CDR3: CASSPGHMNTEAFF
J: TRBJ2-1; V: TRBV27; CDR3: CASSLNNRDGWFF
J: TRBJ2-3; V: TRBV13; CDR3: CASSLRGGDTQYF
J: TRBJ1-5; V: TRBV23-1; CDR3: CASSQYDSNQPQHF
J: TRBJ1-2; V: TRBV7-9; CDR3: CASSLRTGGGYTF
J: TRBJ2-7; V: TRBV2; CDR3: CASTDRNYEQYF
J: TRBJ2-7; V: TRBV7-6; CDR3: CASSLTGPPGYEQYF
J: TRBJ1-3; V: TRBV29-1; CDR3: CSAVRGRGENTIYF
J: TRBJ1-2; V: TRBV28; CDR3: CASSRHGYTF
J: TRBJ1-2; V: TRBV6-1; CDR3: CASSPRQREYGYTF
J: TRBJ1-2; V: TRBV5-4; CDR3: CASRAGTAVYGYTF
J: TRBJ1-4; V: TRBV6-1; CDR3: CATEMDRDSEKLFF
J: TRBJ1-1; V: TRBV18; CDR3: CASSKLGGNTEAFF
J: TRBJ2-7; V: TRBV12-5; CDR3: CASGSPTSYEQYF
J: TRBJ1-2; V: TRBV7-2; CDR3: CASSAQSRGAGIGYTF
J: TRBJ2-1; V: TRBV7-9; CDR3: CASSSGSGGGYNEQFF
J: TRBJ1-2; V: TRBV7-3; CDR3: CASSSGQGYGYTF
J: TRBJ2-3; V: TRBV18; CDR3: CASSPLQLAGATDTQYF
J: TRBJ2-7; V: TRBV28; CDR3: CASSLVGGVPYEQYF
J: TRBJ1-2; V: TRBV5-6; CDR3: CASSLAQGVPYGYTF
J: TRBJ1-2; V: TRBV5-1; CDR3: CASSFTGGGTYGYTF
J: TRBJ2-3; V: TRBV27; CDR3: CASSFIQGAPDTQYF
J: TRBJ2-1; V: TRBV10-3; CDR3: CAISDPGAEQFF
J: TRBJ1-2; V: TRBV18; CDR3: CASASGTGGNYGYTF
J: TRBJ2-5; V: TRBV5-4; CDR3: CASSLDRVGETQYF
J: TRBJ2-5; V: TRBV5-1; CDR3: CASSLTGETQYF
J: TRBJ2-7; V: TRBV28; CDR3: CASSLTYEQYF
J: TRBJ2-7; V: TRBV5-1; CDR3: CASRREFEQYF
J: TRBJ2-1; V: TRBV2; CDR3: CASSEAATPNGEQFF
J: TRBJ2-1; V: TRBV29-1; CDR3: CSVGGLAGGGYNEQFF
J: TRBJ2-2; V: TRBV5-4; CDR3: CASSEGAPNTGELFF
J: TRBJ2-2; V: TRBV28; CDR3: CASSWRRATGELFF
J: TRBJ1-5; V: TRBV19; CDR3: CASSPRLINQPQHF
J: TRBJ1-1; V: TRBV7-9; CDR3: CASSLVRGVLMNTEAFF
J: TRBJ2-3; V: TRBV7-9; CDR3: CASSAGTSGSPDTQYF
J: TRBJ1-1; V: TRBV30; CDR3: CAWSPRTGAYTEAFF
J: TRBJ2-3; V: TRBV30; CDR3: CAWILASTDTQYF
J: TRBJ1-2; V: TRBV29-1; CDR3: CSVGGVLSYGYTF
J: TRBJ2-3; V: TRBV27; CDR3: CASSLGTSPLPDTQYF
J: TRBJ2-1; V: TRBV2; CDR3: CASSDRTSGTVQFF
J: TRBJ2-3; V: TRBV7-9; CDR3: CASSLVAGVGTDTQYF
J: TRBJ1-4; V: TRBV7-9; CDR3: CAPGEKLFF
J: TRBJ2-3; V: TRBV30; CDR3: CAWRRPGQTTDTQYF
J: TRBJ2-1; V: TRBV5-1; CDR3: CASSYGTSGRVYEQFF
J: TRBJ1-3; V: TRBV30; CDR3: CAWSVQSGNTIYF
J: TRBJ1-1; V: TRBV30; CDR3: CAWGDSNTEAFF
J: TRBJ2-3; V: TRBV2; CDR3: CASKLALNTDTQYF
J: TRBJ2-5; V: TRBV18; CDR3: CASSPSETQYF
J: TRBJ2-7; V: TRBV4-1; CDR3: CASSQVRDRGREQYF
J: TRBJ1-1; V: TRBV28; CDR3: CASGAVNTEAFF
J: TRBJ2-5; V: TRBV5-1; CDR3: CASSLDSRQETQYF
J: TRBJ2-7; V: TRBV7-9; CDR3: CAIPGLAERPYEQYF
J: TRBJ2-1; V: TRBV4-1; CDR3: CASSQPTRDNEQFF